One sample yielded the 32 T cell receptor beta chains listed below, sequenced in a study of blood T cell repertoires in COVID-19. TCRdb's copy holds only in-frame clones and misses some; the assay was immunoSEQ multiplex PCR. Of under 250,000 clones listed, roughly 87% were seen once; the top ten hold about 2.5%. The material sequenced was PBMCs or T cells enriched from blood (not recorded which). Receptors were obtained from a woman between 25 and 40 years old with acute COVID-19.

V is TRBV13 and J is TRBJ1-6, with 10 bases that match TRBD1. Germline CDR1 PRHDT, CDR2 FYEKMQ (reference sequence). The CDR3 loop spans 15 amino acids. Trimming at V came to 4 bases and at J to 7 bases, leaving 4 bases not matched to a gene. Here the CDR3 reads CASSSPGQGNSPLHF. The DNA for the CDR3 is TGTGCCAGCAGCTCCCCGGGACAGGGGAATTCACCCCTCCACTTT.

This clone was seen more than once but under ten times. The J gene is TRBJ1-1, the V gene TRBV19, with D unresolved. The germline V gene has CDR1 LNHDA and CDR2 SQIVND (reference sequence). Trimming left V 6 bases short and J 3 bases short, with 5 bases between. CDR3 length: 11 residues. Here the CDR3 reads CASRRDTEAFF. Here the CDR3 DNA reads TGTGCCAGTAGGAGGGACACTGAAGCTTTCTTT.

J is TRBJ1-1 and V is TRBV4-2, with D maybe TRBD1 (6 bases). The germline gives CDR1 LGHNA, CDR2 YNFKEQ. The CDR3 covers 14 residues. V shed 3 bases and J shed 6 bases, with 14 bases lying between them. The CDR3 DNA reads as TGTGCCAGCAGCCAGGGGGTCAGGGGAGCTGAAGCTTTCTTT. It codes for CASSQGVRGAEAFF.

The CDR3 here is CASTPQGSFGYTF. Written as DNA, the CDR3 is TGTGCCAGCACCCCCCAGGGGTCGTTCGGCTACACCTTC. The chain recombines TRBV2 with TRBJ1-2; possibly TRBD1 for D (6 bases). The CDR3 consists of 13 residues. Germline CDR1 and CDR2: SNHLY and FYNNEI. The V end was cut by 7 bases, the J end by 8 bases, with 17 bases between.

The genes are TRBV11-2 and TRBJ2-1; 8 bases line up with TRBD2. With 4 bases clipped from V and 1 base from J, the junction kept 3 bases outside the gene matches. This CDR3 has 15 residues. The germline V gene encodes CDR1 SGHAT and CDR2 FQNNGV. The DNA for the CDR3 is TGTGCCAGCAGCTCGGGACTAGAGTCCTACAATGAGCAGTTCTTC. Protein sequence: CASSSGLESYNEQFF.

The rearrangement links TRBV7-9 to TRBJ2-1; 7 bases match TRBD2. After removal of 4 bases from V and 2 bases from J, the junction contained 8 bases not matched to a gene. Germline V gives CDR1 SEHNR, CDR2 FQNEAQ (reference sequence). The CDR3 is 16 residues long. CDR3: CASSSPRGGAYNEQFF. In nucleotides, the CDR3 is TGTGCCAGCAGCTCCCCTCGGGGAGGGGCCTACAATGAGCAGTTCTTC.

This chain connects TRBV6-4 to TRBJ2-7, with TRBD2 identical over 7 bases. The CDR3 extends over 17 amino acids. Germline V CDR1 and CDR2: MRHNA, SNTAGT. Losses at the gene ends were 6 bases for V and 4 bases for J; bases not matched to a gene: 18. The CDR3: CASRGRAGGTRTYEQYF. DNA of the CDR3: TGTGCCAGCAGGGGGAGGGCCGGAGGTACGAGGACATACGAGCAGTACTTC.

Of note for this clone: At one end, the junction sequence differs from germline, possibly due to a read error. The J gene is TRBJ2-1, the V gene TRBV20-1, with 8 bases that match TRBD2. The CDR3 consists of 12 residues. Germline CDR1 and CDR2: DFQATT and SNEGSKA (reference sequence). CDR3 sequence: CSASSFSGDRIF. The CDR3 DNA sequence: TGCAGTGCTAGTTCTTTTAGCGGGGATCGGATCTTC.

This clone has a single count. The rearrangement uses TRBV27 and TRBJ1-4; 8 nucleotides agree with TRBD1. V trimming: 2 bases; J trimming: 12 bases; junction bases outside the gene matches: 11. Germline V lookup: CDR1 MNHEY, CDR2 SMNVEV (reference sequence). CDR3 length: 15 amino acids. The CDR3 region has the DNA TGTGCCAGCAGTTTAAACGGACAGGGAGGTCACGAACTGTTTTTT. It specifies CASSLNGQGGHELFF. Drawing the rest from reference TRBV27 and TRBJ1-4, the complete variable domain is EAQVTQNPRYLITVTGKKLTVTCSQNMNHEYMSWYRQDPGLGLRQIYYSMNVEVTDKGDVPEGYKVSRKEKRNFPLILESPSPNQTSLYFCASSLNGQGGHELFFGSGTQLSVL.

This rearrangement joins TRBV5-6 to TRBJ2-5; tentative D call: TRBD2 (5 bases). V lost 4 bases and J 4 bases, leaving 14 bases between the germline ends. The CDR3 covers 14 residues. CDR1 is SGHDT, CDR2 YYEEEE, per germline. The CDR3 loop is CASSDRRVRETQYF. CDR3 DNA: TGTGCCAGCAGCGACCGGCGGGTGAGAGAGACCCAGTACTTC. Variable domain in full (rest from reference TRBV5-6 and TRBJ2-5): DAGVTQSPTHLIKTRGQQVTLRCSPKSGHDTVSWYQQALGQGPQFIFQYYEEEERQRGNFPDRFSGHQFPNYSSELNVNALLLGDSALYLCASSDRRVRETQYFGPGTRLLVL.

The V call is TRBV5-4, the J call TRBJ1-5; 7 nucleotides align to TRBD1. The CDR3 has 18 residues. The J segment lost 0 bases and the V segment lost 4 bases, leaving 13 bases of the junction unmatched. Germline CDR1 SGHNT, CDR2 YYREEE (reference sequence). Written as DNA, the CDR3 is TGTGCCAGCAGCAGACCGGGACAGCCCTTGGGTAGCAATCAGCCCCAGCATTTT. Translating it yields CASSRPGQPLGSNQPQHF.

The rearrangement uses TRBV7-2 and TRBJ1-2; D may be TRBD1 (5 bases). The germline V gene has CDR1 SGHTA and CDR2 FQGNSA. The CDR3 length is 16 residues. Between the trimmed V and J ends, which lost 5 bases and 4 bases, there was a span of 20 bases. Here the CDR3 reads CASSPPPRARVYGYTF. The DNA of the CDR3 is TGTGCCAGCAGCCCCCCCCCAAGGGCCAGGGTCTATGGCTACACCTTC.

The V gene is TRBV6-5, the J gene TRBJ1-5, with 8 bases aligning to TRBD1. The J segment lost 6 bases and the V segment lost 2 bases, leaving 6 bases of the junction unmatched. CDR3 length: 15 residues. Germline loops: CDR1 MNHEY, CDR2 SVGAGI. The CDR3 here is CASSYGQGAGQPQHF. The CDR3 coding sequence is TGTGCCAGCAGTTACGGACAGGGCGCGGGTCAGCCCCAGCATTTT.

This chain links TRBV2 with TRBJ2-1; 9 bases agree with TRBD1. Trimming removed 5 bases from V and 8 bases from J; junction bases left unmatched: 13. Germline lookup yields CDR1 SNHLY and CDR2 FYNNEI. The CDR3 consists of 16 residues. CDR3 loop: CASSPLPDRGYHEQFF. The CDR3, as DNA: TGTGCCAGCAGTCCGCTACCGGACAGGGGATATCATGAGCAGTTCTTC.

The CDR3 protein is CASSQFSGAGWDQYF. CDR3 coding DNA: TGCGCCAGCAGCCAATTTAGCGGGGCCGGTTGGGATCAGTACTTC. The rearrangement uses TRBV4-3 and TRBJ2-4; TRBD2 matches 8 bases. V dropped 2 bases and J dropped 12; count of bases not matched to a gene: 12. The germline gives CDR1 LGHNA, CDR2 YSLEER. This CDR3 contains 15 residues.

This clone was recorded only once. V gene TRBV5-6 combines with J gene TRBJ1-2, with TRBD1 matching over 8 bases. The V gene end was trimmed by 4 bases and the J gene end by 6 bases; junction bases not matched to a gene: 11. CDR1 SGHDT and CDR2 YYEEEE come from the germline V gene. The CDR3 totals 15 residues. The CDR3 region has the DNA TGTGCCAGCAGCCCGGTGGACAGGGAGGGCCATGGCTACACCTTC. Translation: CASSPVDREGHGYTF.

As concerns this clone: Other nucleotide sequences in the sample specify the same CDR3. V is TRBV30 and J is TRBJ1-1, with 8 nucleotides matching TRBD1. Germline-derived CDR1 and CDR2 are GTSNPN and SVGIG (reference sequence). V was clipped by 5 bases and J by 2 bases; unmatched bases: 1. The CDR3 loop spans 12 amino acids. The CDR3 nucleotides are TGTGCCTGGGGACAGGGCAACACTGAAGCTTTCTTT. It encodes CAWGQGNTEAFF.

The count of this clone is one. This chain joins TRBV9 and TRBJ1-2; TRBD1 might be the D (6 bases). The germline V gene encodes CDR1 SGDLS and CDR2 YYNGEE. This CDR3 region has 16 residues. V lost 3 bases and J lost 6, with 21 bases in between. Written as DNA, the CDR3 is TGTGCCAGCAGCGAAGGGGGGGCCAGATATACTAATGGCTACACCTTC. Protein: CASSEGGARYTNGYTF.

This clone was found once. The CDR3 sequence is CASSLLGGLAVTGELFF. The CDR3 bases are TGTGCCAGCAGCTTATTAGGGGGTCTCGCCGTCACCGGGGAGCTGTTTTTT. This rearrangement joins TRBV11-2 to TRBJ2-2, with D perhaps matching TRBD1 (6 bases). Germline CDR1 and CDR2: SGHAT and FQNNGV. With 2 bases removed from V and 4 bases from J, the gap between germline ends came to 17 bases. The CDR3 totals 17 residues.

This chain connects TRBV11-2 to TRBJ1-1; D call uncertain. The germline gives CDR1 SGHAT, CDR2 FQNNGV. The V gene lost 1 base and the J gene lost 3 bases, with 12 bases spanning the gap. The length of the CDR3 is 15 residues. The CDR3 DNA reads TGTGCCAGCAGCTTAGGAAACCAGGACTACACTGAAGCTTTCTTT. Amino acids: CASSLGNQDYTEAFF.

The chain combines TRBV2 with TRBJ2-3, with 9 bases matching TRBD1. Looked up from germline, CDR1 is SNHLY and CDR2 is FYNNEI. The CDR3 covers 14 residues. Trimming took 7 bases from V and 6 from J; bases not matched to a gene: 8. The CDR3 loop reads CASTPIGQGDTQYF. The DNA of the CDR3 is TGTGCCAGCACCCCAATAGGACAGGGGGATACGCAGTATTTT.

The CDR3 region has the DNA TGCGCCAGCAGTCTGCGGGACAGAAGCACAGATACGCAGTATTTT. It specifies CASSLRDRSTDTQYF. V usage is TRBV4-1 and J usage is TRBJ2-3, with D tentatively TRBD1 (7 bases). Looked up from germline, CDR1 is MGHRA and CDR2 is YSYEKL. The CDR3 totals 15 residues. Deletions cut 6 bases from V and 0 bases from J, with 13 bases between.

The V and J genes are TRBV18 and TRBJ1-2, with 8 bases fitting TRBD1. Germline loops: CDR1 KGHSH, CDR2 LQKENI. The CDR3 has 14 amino acids. V shed 6 bases and J 6 bases; nucleotides not matched to a gene: 9. Here the CDR3 DNA reads TGTGCCAGCTCGGCAGGACAGGGAGGAAATGGCTACACCTTC. Translated, it gives CASSAGQGGNGYTF.

The genes are TRBV24-1 and TRBJ2-1; 7 bases align to TRBD1. This CDR3 spans 15 amino acids. Germline V gene sequence: CDR1 KGHDR, CDR2 SFDVKD. Trimming removed 5 bases from V and 2 bases from J; junction bases left unmatched: 5. The CDR3 loop reads CATSASTGTYNEQFF. CDR3 coding DNA: TGTGCCACCAGTGCCTCGACAGGGACCTACAATGAGCAGTTCTTC.

This clone was seen only a few times. The chain uses TRBV30 and TRBJ1-6; D perhaps matches TRBD1 (5 bases). CDR1 is GTSNPN and CDR2 is SVGIG in the germline V gene (reference sequence). The CDR3 has 13 amino acids. V dropped 2 bases and J dropped 10 bases, with 12 bases sitting between them. The CDR3 spells CAWSPGGESPLHF. The CDR3 DNA reads as TGTGCCTGGAGTCCTGGGGGGGAATCACCCCTCCACTTT.

This chain joins TRBV20-1 and TRBJ1-1; 7 bases map to TRBD1. The CDR3 consists of 14 residues. Per germline, CDR1 DFQATT and CDR2 SNEGSKA (reference sequence). The junction had 11 bases not matched to a gene; V was cut back by 3 bases and J by 7 bases. CDR3 sequence reads: CSASPTGQNFEAFF. The CDR3 DNA is TGCAGTGCTAGTCCCACGGGACAGAACTTTGAAGCTTTCTTT.

J is TRBJ1-6 and V is TRBV19, with 7 nucleotides matching TRBD1. The CDR3 is 15 residues long. The germline V gene encodes CDR1 LNHDA and CDR2 SQIVND (reference sequence). The trim removed 5 bases at V and 7 bases at J, leaving 8 bases unmatched. CDR3 sequence: CASSVGTDGNSPLHF. The CDR3, as DNA: TGTGCCAGTAGTGTCGGGACAGACGGAAATTCACCCCTCCACTTT.

In nucleotides, the CDR3 is TGTGCCAGTAGTCGGAGCTACACTGAAGCTTTCTTT. Translated, it gives CASSRSYTEAFF. The chain carries TRBV19 and TRBJ1-1; D is unclear. V was cut by 5 bases and J by 3 bases, with 7 bases left in between. The germline V gene has CDR1 LNHDA and CDR2 SQIVND (reference sequence). The length of the CDR3 is 12 residues.

The gene calls are TRBV11-2 and TRBJ1-2; the D gene is possibly TRBD1 (5 bases). The V end was cut by 2 bases, the J end by 5 bases, with 21 bases between. This CDR3 is 17 amino acids long. CDR1 and CDR2 (germline): SGHAT, FQNNGV. In DNA form, the CDR3 reads TGTGCCAGCAGCTTAAAGGACACCCTGGCCCCCTTATATGGCTACACCTTC. It codes for CASSLKDTLAPLYGYTF.

The CDR3 DNA reads TGTGCCAGCAGTTTAAGGGGGACCTTAGGCTACACCTTC. It yields the protein CASSLRGTLGYTF. V and J are TRBV27 and TRBJ1-2; D perhaps matches TRBD1 (6 bases). This CDR3 is built from 13 residues. The V gene lost 2 bases and the J gene lost 8 bases, with 12 bases spanning the gap. The germline CDR1 and CDR2 sequences are MNHEY and SMNVEV (reference sequence).

The rearrangement links TRBV9 to TRBJ2-1, with TRBD2 matching over 12 bases. Germline loops: CDR1 SGDLS, CDR2 YYNGEE. This CDR3 is 16 amino acids long. After removal of 2 bases from V and 8 bases from J, the junction contained 8 bases not matched to a gene. The CDR3 is CASSVGLAGSGDEQFF. The CDR3 region has the DNA TGTGCCAGCAGCGTCGGACTAGCGGGGTCCGGGGATGAGCAGTTCTTC.

The V call is TRBV7-2, the J call TRBJ2-7; no clear D. This CDR3 region has 14 residues. V lost 1 base and J 3 bases, leaving 10 bases between the germline ends. The V gene's germline CDR1 is SGHTA and CDR2 FQGNSA. In DNA form, the CDR3 reads TGTGCCAGCAGCTTAGTGTCGCGGTTCTACGAGCAGTACTTC. As protein: CASSLVSRFYEQYF.